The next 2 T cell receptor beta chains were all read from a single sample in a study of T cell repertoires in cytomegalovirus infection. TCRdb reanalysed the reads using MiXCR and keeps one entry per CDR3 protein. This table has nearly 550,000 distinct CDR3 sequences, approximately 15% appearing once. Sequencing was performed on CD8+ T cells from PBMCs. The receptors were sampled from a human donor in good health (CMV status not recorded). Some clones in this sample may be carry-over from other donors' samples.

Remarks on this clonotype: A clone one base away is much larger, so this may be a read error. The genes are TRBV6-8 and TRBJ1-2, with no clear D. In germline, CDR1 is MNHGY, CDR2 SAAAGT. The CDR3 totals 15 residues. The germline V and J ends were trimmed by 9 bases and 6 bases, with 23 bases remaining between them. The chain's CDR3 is CARSSSGEAIHGYTF. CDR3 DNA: TGTGCCAGAAGCTCCTCCGGGGAGGCGATACATGGCTACACCTTC.

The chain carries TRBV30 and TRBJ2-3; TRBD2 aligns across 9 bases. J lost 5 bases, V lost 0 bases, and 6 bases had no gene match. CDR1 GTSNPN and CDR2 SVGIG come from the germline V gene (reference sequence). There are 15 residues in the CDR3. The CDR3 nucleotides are TGTGCCTGGAGTGTTATCGGCGGGAGGGGAGATACGCAGTATTTT. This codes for CAWSVIGGRGDTQYF.